The 17 T cell receptor beta chains below come from one sample, sequenced in a study of blood T cell repertoires in COVID-19. Assay: immunoSEQ multiplex PCR; the TCRdb copy retains only in-frame clones and omits some. The sample lists some 150,000 clones; roughly 84% were seen once. The sample comprised peripheral blood. The receptors derive from a woman between 50 and 59 years old in a cohort sampled during active or convalescent COVID-19.

The chain is built from TRBV9 and TRBJ1-4; the match to TRBD1 covers 10 bases. This CDR3 has 16 amino acids. The germline V gene encodes CDR1 SGDLS and CDR2 YYNGEE. The J segment lost 10 bases and the V segment lost 3 bases, leaving 12 bases of the junction unmatched. CDR3 protein: CASSAPPGTGEGKLFF. The CDR3 region has the DNA TGTGCCAGCAGCGCCCCCCCCGGGACAGGGGAAGGAAAACTGTTTTTT.

This clone was observed at least ten times. The CDR3 DNA is TGTGCCAGCAGTCTGACAGGGAGAGGGGAGTTCTTC. It codes for CASSLTGRGEFF. This chain joins TRBV5-4 and TRBJ2-1, with TRBD1 matching over 7 bases. CDR3 size: 12 residues. V was clipped by 5 bases and J by 14 bases; unmatched bases: 10. Germline CDR1 is SGHNT and CDR2 is YYREEE (reference sequence).

V is TRBV5-1 and J is TRBJ1-2; D might be TRBD1 (5 bases). The CDR3 contains 11 residues. Germline V lookup: CDR1 SGHRS, CDR2 YFSETQ. V was cut by 3 bases and J by 7 bases, with 7 bases left in between. The CDR3 region is CASSWGCGYTF. The DNA for the CDR3 is TGCGCCAGCAGCTGGGGCTGTGGCTACACCTTC.

This chain connects TRBV28 to TRBJ1-4, with a weak D call TRBD1 (5 bases). The CDR3 consists of 16 residues. V shed 5 bases and J shed 3 bases, with 16 bases lying between them. The germline CDR1 and CDR2 sequences are MDHEN and SYDVKM. The CDR3 protein is CASSGSQANSNEKLFF. CDR3 nucleotide sequence: TGTGCCAGCAGTGGATCACAGGCAAACTCTAATGAAAAACTGTTTTTT.

The chain couples TRBV6-2 or TRBV6-3 to TRBJ1-6; D unclear. The length of the CDR3 is 16 residues. The germline V gene has CDR1 MNHEY and CDR2 SVGEGT. V shed 2 bases and J shed 9 bases, with 17 bases lying between them. CDR3 nucleotide sequence: TGTGCCAGCAGTTACCCACCCGGGGTGTTGGGTTCACCCCTCCACTTT. This encodes CASSYPPGVLGSPLHF.

The genes are TRBV10-2 and TRBJ1-1; D may be TRBD1 (6 bases). Germline loops: CDR1 WSHSY, CDR2 SAAADI. V shed 3 bases and J shed 1 base, with 15 bases lying between them. There are 16 residues in the CDR3. CDR3 loop: CASSEGQSTKNTEAFF. The CDR3 bases are TGCGCCAGCAGTGAAGGACAGTCCACTAAGAACACTGAAGCTTTCTTT.

The V gene is TRBV3-1 (or the pseudogene TRBV3-2), the J gene TRBJ2-6, with D possibly being TRBD1 (5 bases). The V and J ends lost 3 bases and 0 bases respectively, with 9 bases between them. This CDR3 is built from 16 residues. Germline-derived CDR1 and CDR2 are LGHDT and YNNKEL (reference sequence). CDR3 residues: CASSHQGPSGANVLTF. The CDR3 DNA sequence: TGTGCCAGCAGCCATCAGGGCCCCTCTGGGGCCAACGTCCTGACTTTC.

This clone was observed a few times. The V gene is TRBV19, the J gene TRBJ1-1, with 9 bases aligning to TRBD1. There are 14 residues in the CDR3. V was pared by 6 bases and J by 4 bases, with 6 bases of the junction left unmatched. Germline V lookup: CDR1 LNHDA, CDR2 SQIVND (reference sequence). The CDR3 DNA reads TGTGCCAGTAGGCCCCGGGACAGGGTCACTGAAGCTTTCTTT. It is translated as CASRPRDRVTEAFF.

The chain joins TRBV19 to TRBJ2-5; 7 nucleotides line up with TRBD2. Germline-derived CDR1 and CDR2 are LNHDA and SQIVND (reference sequence). This CDR3 spans 16 amino acids. Trimming at V came to 3 bases and at J to 0 bases, leaving 7 bases not matched to a gene. In DNA form, the CDR3 reads TGTGCCAGTAGTATGAGCCTAGCGGCCAACCAAGAGACCCAGTACTTC. Amino acid sequence: CASSMSLAANQETQYF. Looking up the rest from reference TRBV19 and TRBJ2-5 gives the full variable domain: DGGITQSPKYLFRKEGQNVTLSCEQNLNHDAMYWYRQDPGQGLRLIYYSQIVNDFQKGDIAEGYSVSREKKESFPLTVTSAQKNPTAFYLCASSMSLAANQETQYFGPGTRLLVL.

The genes are TRBV7-9 and TRBJ2-7; D is unclear. V shed 1 base and J shed 5 bases, with 6 bases lying between them. The germline gives CDR1 SEHNR, CDR2 FQNEAQ (reference sequence). This CDR3 comprises 12 residues. This CDR3 is CASSLVSHEQYF. DNA for the CDR3: TGTGCCAGCAGCTTAGTAAGCCACGAGCAGTACTTC.

This chain connects TRBV7-3 to TRBJ2-1, with 8 bases matching TRBD2. The CDR3 is made up of 15 amino acids. The germline V gene has CDR1 SGHTA and CDR2 FQGTGA. V trimming: 0 bases; J trimming: 4 bases; junction bases outside the gene matches: 2. CDR3 loop: CASSLTASGYNEQFF. In DNA, the CDR3 is TGTGCCAGCAGCTTAACGGCTAGCGGGTACAATGAGCAGTTCTTC.

This clone is medium-sized within its sample. Other DNA sequences of this sample code for an identical CDR3. The chain combines TRBV4-1 with TRBJ1-5; D not resolved. Germline V gene data show CDR1 as MGHRA and CDR2 as YSYEKL. This CDR3 is 14 amino acids long. The V end was cut by 3 bases, the J end by 0 bases, with 6 bases between. The CDR3 loop is CASSQSTSNQPQHF. The CDR3 region has the DNA TGCGCCAGCAGCCAGAGTACTAGCAATCAGCCCCAGCATTTT.

V and J are TRBV10-3 and TRBJ1-4; the D is unclear. The CDR3 has 15 amino acids. Germline V gene data show CDR1 as ENHRY and CDR2 as SYGVKD. The V gene lost 6 bases and the J gene lost 4 bases, with 15 bases spanning the gap. The CDR3 nucleotides are TGTGCCATCAGGCCGAGCCAAGCACTTAATGAAAAACTGTTTTTT. Amino acids: CAIRPSQALNEKLFF.

The rearrangement joins TRBV3-1 (or the pseudogene TRBV3-2) to TRBJ1-6; no reliable D call. Germline-derived CDR1 and CDR2 are LGHDT and YNNKEL (reference sequence). This CDR3 has 15 residues. With 1 base removed from V and 7 bases from J, the gap between germline ends came to 11 bases. CDR3 residues: CASSQAFQTNSPLHF. CDR3 coding DNA: TGTGCCAGCAGCCAAGCTTTCCAGACAAATTCACCCCTCCACTTT.

The CDR3 nucleotides are TGTGCTAGTGGTTTGAGTCAGGGGGGCGAGCAGTACTTC. Translation: CASGLSQGGEQYF. The chain employs TRBV12-5 and TRBJ2-7, with a weak D call TRBD1 (7 bases). With 2 bases removed from V and 6 bases from J, the gap between germline ends came to 11 bases. Germline CDR1 is LGHNT and CDR2 is FRNRAP. There are 13 residues in the CDR3.

This chain connects TRBV6-1 to TRBJ1-2; 9 bases fit TRBD1. The CDR3 has 16 residues. V shed 3 bases and J 4 bases; nucleotides not matched to a gene: 9. Germline V gene data show CDR1 as MNHNS and CDR2 as SASEGT. CDR3 bases: TGTGCCAGCAGTGACTGGGGACAGGGAGTTGGCTATGGCTACACCTTC. It translates to CASSDWGQGVGYGYTF.

On this clone itself: A junction boundary mismatches the germline segment, possibly from a read error. V usage is TRBV7-7 and J usage is TRBJ2-2; perhaps TRBD2 as D (6 bases). This CDR3 contains 17 residues. Germline assignment: CDR1 SSHAT and CDR2 FNYEAQ (reference sequence). The CDR3 is CASSQRLAAGFTGELFF. In DNA, the CDR3 is TGTGCTAGCAGCCAGAGGTTAGCGGCGGGGTTCACCGGGGAGCTGTTTTTT.